This note documents a single T cell receptor beta chain sequence. Its antigen is unknown. The sample is drawn from a study of vaccination effects on CD4 cells after COVID-19. CDR3 size: 16 residues. V was trimmed by 6 bases and J by 0 bases, leaving 16 bases between them. Per the germline V gene, CDR1 is MDHEN and CDR2 is SYDVKM. Findings and limits, study-wide: There were few convalescent patients in the study and no early post-infection timepoints.

TCRdb's table, derived via immunoSEQ multiplex PCR, lists solely in-frame clones and lacks some. The sample has 50,000 to 60,000 clones, about 83% seen once. When around 10 days of culture had elapsed, CD4+ T cells were isolated. This sequence was found in a human donor who received a COVID-19 vaccine. The sequencing here drew on CD4+ T cells from PBMCs cultured without peptide, taken before COVID-19 vaccination. This chain joins TRBV28 and TRBJ2-3; D might be TRBD2 (5 bases). CDR3 in DNA: TGTGCCAGCAGCCGCCCTCAAGCGGTGAGCACAGATACGCAGTATTTT. Amino acid sequence: CASSRPQAVSTDTQYF.